Below are 9 T cell receptor beta chains sequenced from a single sample in a study of T-cell reconstitution after alpha-beta-depleted transplantation in children. It was with unique molecular identifiers that the TCRbeta library was prepared. TCRdb re-called the PCR reads with MiXCR, one entry per CDR3 protein. The sample carries 200,000 to 250,000 distinct CDR3 sequences, roughly 23% recorded once. This sample comprised PBMCs, obtained before TCRalphabeta/CD19-depleted stem cell transplant. The receptors were gathered from a girl aged 2-10 years with Fanconi anemia, due to receive a stem cell transplant.

This clonotype was recorded a few times. This chain connects TRBV5-1 to TRBJ2-3, with a possible D match to TRBD1 (7 bases). With 5 bases removed from V and 5 bases from J, the gap between germline ends came to 18 bases. The length of the CDR3 is 15 residues. The germline V gene has CDR1 SGHRS and CDR2 YFSETQ. DNA for the CDR3: TGCGCCAGCAGAAGACAGGGAGGAGGCGGAGATACGCAGTATTTT. Translating it yields CASRRQGGGGDTQYF.

This clonotype was seen only a few times. V usage is TRBV4-2 and J usage is TRBJ2-3; a weak D match, TRBD1 (6 bases). The CDR3 loop spans 17 amino acids. The germline CDR1 and CDR2 sequences are LGHNA and YNFKEQ. V lost 4 bases, J lost 2 bases, and 19 bases lay in between. CDR3 protein: CASSPGSTGRFTDTQYF. The CDR3 DNA is TGTGCCAGCAGCCCAGGTTCGACAGGAAGATTCACAGATACGCAGTATTTT.

This clonotype was counted many times. The genes are TRBV20-1 and TRBJ2-5; D gene unclear. The V gene lost 0 bases and the J gene lost 4 bases, with 9 bases spanning the gap. The CDR3 is 13 residues long. Germline CDR1 reads DFQATT; CDR2 reads SNEGSKA (reference sequence). DNA for the CDR3: TGCAGTGCTAGAGATCTGGATCTAGAGACCCAGTACTTC. Protein product: CSARDLDLETQYF.

This clonotype occurred a few times. The V gene is TRBV9, the J gene TRBJ2-2; 10 positions agree with TRBD2. Unmatched junction bases numbered 3, after V lost 0 bases and J lost 4 bases. The CDR3 contains 16 residues. Germline values: CDR1 SGDLS, CDR2 YYNGEE. In nucleotides, the CDR3 is TGTGCCAGCAGCGTAGAGGGGACTAGCGCCACCGGGGAGCTGTTTTTT. Its translation: CASSVEGTSATGELFF.

This clonotype was detected ten times or more. The chain combines TRBV29-1 with TRBJ1-5; perhaps TRBD1 as D (6 bases). With 6 bases removed from V and 7 bases from J, the gap between germline ends came to 13 bases. The CDR3 runs to 12 residues. CDR1 and CDR2 from the germline V gene are SQVTM and ANQGSEA. The DNA of the CDR3 is TGCAGCGTGGGTGGGGGCGGGCAGCCCCAGCATTTT. Translation: CSVGGGGQPQHF.

This clonotype occurred a few times. CDR3 sequence: CASSPTGYLSYEQYF. In DNA, the CDR3 is TGTGCCAGCAGCCCGACAGGGTACCTCTCCTACGAGCAGTACTTC. The chain couples TRBV28 to TRBJ2-7, with 7 bases lining up with TRBD1. J gave up 0 bases and V 6 bases, and 8 bases lay outside the gene matches. The CDR3 is 15 residues long. Germline loops: CDR1 MDHEN, CDR2 SYDVKM. The variable domain in full, completed from reference TRBV28 and TRBJ2-7, reads DVKVTQSSRYLVKRTGEKVFLECVQDMDHENMFWYRQDPGLGLRLIYFSYDVKMKEKGDIPEGYSVSREKKERFSLILESASTNQTSMYLCASSPTGYLSYEQYFGPGTRLTVT.

This clonotype has ten or more counts. The chain links TRBV7-2 to TRBJ2-3; possibly TRBD2 for D (6 bases). The V gene's germline CDR1 is SGHTA and CDR2 FQGNSA. The CDR3 is 14 residues long. Trimming left V 1 base short and J 6 bases short, with 11 bases between. The DNA of the CDR3 is TGTGCCAGCAGCTTAGGACTAGTAATGGATACGCAGTATTTT. This encodes CASSLGLVMDTQYF.

This clonotype has a count of ten or more. The V gene is TRBV29-1, the J gene TRBJ2-7; 13 bases align to TRBD2. The CDR3 runs to 16 residues. From germline, CDR1 is SQVTM and CDR2 ANQGSEA. V was pared by 0 bases and J by 2 bases, with 4 bases of the junction left unmatched. CDR3 nucleotides: TGCAGCGTTGAAGATCCCGGACTAGCGGGGGCCTACGAGCAGTACTTC. Its translation: CSVEDPGLAGAYEQYF.

This clonotype was recorded at least ten times. The chain employs TRBV20-1 and TRBJ2-1, with 7 bases lining up with TRBD1. Germline V lookup: CDR1 DFQATT, CDR2 SNEGSKA (reference sequence). The length of the CDR3 is 14 residues. Losses at the gene ends were 3 bases for V and 2 bases for J; bases not matched to a gene: 4. CDR3 loop: CSASRDSPYNEQFF. CDR3 nucleotides: TGCAGTGCTAGCCGGGACAGCCCCTACAATGAGCAGTTCTTC.